This entry lists 7 T cell receptor beta chains sequenced from one sample in a study of T cell responses to AZD1222 COVID-19 vaccine. Sequencing used immunoSEQ multiplex PCR; TCRdb keeps in-frame clones, though not all of them. The table has approximately 100,000 clones, roughly nine tenths seen once. This specimen consisted of peripheral blood, obtained 28 days after the second AZD1222 dose. The receptors shown here come from an adult who received the AZD1222 COVID-19 vaccine.

The chain carries TRBV3-1 (or the pseudogene TRBV3-2) and TRBJ1-3; D unclear. The CDR3 length is 16 residues. Trimming took off 4 bases at V and 3 bases at J, with 16 bases between the two ends. The V gene's germline CDR1 is LGHDT and CDR2 YNNKEL (reference sequence). In DNA form, the CDR3 reads TGTGCCAGCAGCCTAATTCAGGCTACCCGTGGAAACACCATATATTTT. Amino acids: CASSLIQATRGNTIYF.

This chain uses TRBV6-2 or TRBV6-3 with TRBJ1-4; weak D call: TRBD1 (5 bases). With 6 bases removed from V and 5 bases from J, the gap between germline ends came to 16 bases. CDR1 is MNHEY, CDR2 SVGEGT, per germline. The CDR3 extends over 15 amino acids. Written as DNA, the CDR3 is TGTGCCAGCAGCAACCAACGGGACCTAAATGAAAAACTGTTTTTT. It specifies CASSNQRDLNEKLFF.

This clone was seen many times. This chain connects TRBV5-4 to TRBJ2-7; 11 nucleotides match TRBD2. The CDR3 is 16 amino acids. V shed 4 bases and J 5 bases; nucleotides not matched to a gene: 11. Germline lookup yields CDR1 SGHNT and CDR2 YYREEE (reference sequence). The CDR3 coding sequence is TGTGCCAGCAGCCCTTTACCGACTAGCGGGATGCACGAGCAGTACTTC. It yields the protein CASSPLPTSGMHEQYF.

The chain combines TRBV28 with TRBJ2-1, with D perhaps matching TRBD2 (5 bases). Germline loops: CDR1 MDHEN, CDR2 SYDVKM. Trimming cost V 6 bases and J 2 bases, with 17 bases left between them. This CDR3 has 16 residues. The CDR3 protein is CASRPPPGFTYNEQFF. The CDR3 DNA is TGTGCCAGCAGACCTCCACCGGGGTTCACCTACAATGAGCAGTTCTTC. Looking up the rest from reference TRBV28 and TRBJ2-1 gives the full variable domain: DVKVTQSSRYLVKRTGEKVFLECVQDMDHENMFWYRQDPGLGLRLIYFSYDVKMKEKGDIPEGYSVSREKKERFSLILESASTNQTSMYLCASRPPPGFTYNEQFFGPGTRLTVL.

The rearrangement joins TRBV2 to TRBJ2-7; 9 nucleotides line up with TRBD2. The V gene end was trimmed by 8 bases and the J gene end by 6 bases; junction bases not matched to a gene: 11. This CDR3 is 14 amino acids long. CDR1 is SNHLY and CDR2 is FYNNEI in the germline V gene. The CDR3 DNA is TGTGCCAGCCTCCTTCGGGGACTAGCTCCCGAGCAGTACTTC. Translating gives CASLLRGLAPEQYF.

V is TRBV7-9 and J is TRBJ1-4; 7 bases agree with TRBD1. V was clipped by 4 bases and J by 6 bases; unmatched bases: 8. CDR3 length equals 15 residues. Germline V CDR1 and CDR2: SEHNR, FQNEAQ (reference sequence). This CDR3 reads CASSSQGGVYEKLFF. As DNA, the CDR3 is TGTGCCAGCAGCTCGCAGGGGGGCGTATATGAAAAACTGTTTTTT.

The chain couples TRBV27 to TRBJ1-5; TRBD1 aligns across 7 bases. CDR1 and CDR2 from the germline V gene are MNHEY and SMNVEV (reference sequence). V was clipped by 3 bases and J by 4 bases; unmatched bases: 3. This CDR3 has 14 amino acids. CDR3 DNA: TGTGCCAGCAGTTTTGACAGGGCGAATCAGCCCCAGCATTTT. Amino acids: CASSFDRANQPQHF.